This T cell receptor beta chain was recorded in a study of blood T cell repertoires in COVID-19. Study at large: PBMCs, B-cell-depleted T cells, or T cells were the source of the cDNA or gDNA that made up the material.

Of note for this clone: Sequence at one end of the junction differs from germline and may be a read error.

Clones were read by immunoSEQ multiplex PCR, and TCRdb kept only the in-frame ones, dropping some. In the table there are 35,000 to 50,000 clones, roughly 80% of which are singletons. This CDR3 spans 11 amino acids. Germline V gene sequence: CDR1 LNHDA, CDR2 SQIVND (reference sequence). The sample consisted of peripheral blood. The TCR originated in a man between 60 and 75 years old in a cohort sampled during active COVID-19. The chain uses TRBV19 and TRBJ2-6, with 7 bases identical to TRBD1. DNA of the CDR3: TGTGCCAGTAGCCAACGGACAGGCCATAATTTC. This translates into CASSQRTGHNF. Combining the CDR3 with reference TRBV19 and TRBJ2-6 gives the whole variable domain DGGITQSPKYLFRKEGQNVTLSCEQNLNHDAMYWYRQDPGQGLRLIYYSQIVNDFQKGDIAEGYSVSREKKESFPLTVTSAQKNPTAFYLCASSQRTGHNFGAGSRLTVL.